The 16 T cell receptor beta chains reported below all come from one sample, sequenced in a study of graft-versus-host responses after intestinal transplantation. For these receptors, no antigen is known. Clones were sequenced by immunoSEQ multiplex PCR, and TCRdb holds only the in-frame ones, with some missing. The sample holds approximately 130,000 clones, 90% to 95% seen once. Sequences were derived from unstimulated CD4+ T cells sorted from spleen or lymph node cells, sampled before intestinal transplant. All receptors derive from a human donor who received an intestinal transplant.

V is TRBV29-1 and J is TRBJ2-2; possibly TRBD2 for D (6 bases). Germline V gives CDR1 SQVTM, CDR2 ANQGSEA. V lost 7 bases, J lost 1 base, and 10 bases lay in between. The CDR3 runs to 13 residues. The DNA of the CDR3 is TGCAGCGCTCGGCGGGGGAACACCGGGGAGCTGTTTTTT. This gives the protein CSARRGNTGELFF.

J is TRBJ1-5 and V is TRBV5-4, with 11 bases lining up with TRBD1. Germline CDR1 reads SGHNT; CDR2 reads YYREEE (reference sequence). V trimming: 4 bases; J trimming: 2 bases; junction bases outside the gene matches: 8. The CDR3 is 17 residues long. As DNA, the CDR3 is TGTGCCAGCAGCCTACGGACAGGGGGCTTCGGCAATCAGCCCCAGCATTTT. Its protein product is CASSLRTGGFGNQPQHF.

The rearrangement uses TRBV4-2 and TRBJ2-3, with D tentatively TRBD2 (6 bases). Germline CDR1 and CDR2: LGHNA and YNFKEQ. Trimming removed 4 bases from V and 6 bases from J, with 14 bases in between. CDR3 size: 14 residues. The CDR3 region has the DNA TGTGCCAGCAGCCTCGGGGGTGGGTTGGATACGCAGTATTTT. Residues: CASSLGGGLDTQYF.

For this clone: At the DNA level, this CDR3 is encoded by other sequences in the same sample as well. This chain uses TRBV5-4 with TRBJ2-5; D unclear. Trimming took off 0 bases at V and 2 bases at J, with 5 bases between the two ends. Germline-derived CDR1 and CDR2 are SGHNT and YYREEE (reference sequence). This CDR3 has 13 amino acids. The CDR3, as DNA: TGTGCCAGCAGCTTGGGACAACAAGAGACCCAGTACTTC. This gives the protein CASSLGQQETQYF. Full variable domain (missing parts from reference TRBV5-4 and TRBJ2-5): ETGVTQSPTHLIKTRGQQVTLRCSSQSGHNTVSWYQQALGQGPQFIFQYYREEENGRGNFPPRFSGLQFPNYSSELNVNALELDDSALYLCASSLGQQETQYFGPGTRLLVL.

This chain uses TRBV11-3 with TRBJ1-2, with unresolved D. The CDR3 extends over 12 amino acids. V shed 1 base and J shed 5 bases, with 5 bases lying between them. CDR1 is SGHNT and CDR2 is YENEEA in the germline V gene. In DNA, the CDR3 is TGTGCCAGCAGCTTAGCCCAATATGGCTACACCTTC. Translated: CASSLAQYGYTF.

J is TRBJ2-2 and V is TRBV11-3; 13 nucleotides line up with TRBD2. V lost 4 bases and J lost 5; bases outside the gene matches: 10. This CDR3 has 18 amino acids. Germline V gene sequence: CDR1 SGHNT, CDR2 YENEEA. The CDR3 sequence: CASSSSFRLAGGTGELFF. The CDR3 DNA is TGTGCCAGCAGCTCCTCGTTTCGACTAGCGGGGGGTACCGGGGAGCTGTTTTTT.

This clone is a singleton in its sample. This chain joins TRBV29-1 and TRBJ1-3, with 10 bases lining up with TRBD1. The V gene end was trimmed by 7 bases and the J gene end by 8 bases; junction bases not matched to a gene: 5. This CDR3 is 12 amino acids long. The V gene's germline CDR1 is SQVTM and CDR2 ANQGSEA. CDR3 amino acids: CSGGQGSDTIYF. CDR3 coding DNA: TGCAGCGGGGGACAGGGGAGCGACACCATATATTTT.

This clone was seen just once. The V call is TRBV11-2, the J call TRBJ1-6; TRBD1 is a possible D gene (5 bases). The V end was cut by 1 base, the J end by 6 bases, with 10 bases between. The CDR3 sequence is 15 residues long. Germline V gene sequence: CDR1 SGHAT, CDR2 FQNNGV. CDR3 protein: CASSLVAGLNSPLHF. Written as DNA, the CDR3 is TGTGCCAGCAGCTTAGTGGCAGGGCTTAATTCACCCCTCCACTTT.

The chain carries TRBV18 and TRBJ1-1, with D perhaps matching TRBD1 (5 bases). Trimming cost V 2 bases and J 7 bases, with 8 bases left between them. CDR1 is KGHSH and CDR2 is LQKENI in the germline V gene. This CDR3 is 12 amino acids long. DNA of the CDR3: TGTGCCAGCTCACCATCGGGGCTTGAAGCTTTCTTT. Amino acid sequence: CASSPSGLEAFF.

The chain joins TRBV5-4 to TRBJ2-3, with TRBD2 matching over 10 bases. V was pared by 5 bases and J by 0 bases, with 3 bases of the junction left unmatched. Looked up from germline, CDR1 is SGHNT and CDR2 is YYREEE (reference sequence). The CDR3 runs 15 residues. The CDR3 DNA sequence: TGTGCCAGCAGGGCTAGCGGGGGAAGCACAGATACGCAGTATTTT. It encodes CASRASGGSTDTQYF. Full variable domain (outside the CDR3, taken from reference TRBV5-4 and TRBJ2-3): ETGVTQSPTHLIKTRGQQVTLRCSSQSGHNTVSWYQQALGQGPQFIFQYYREEENGRGNFPPRFSGLQFPNYSSELNVNALELDDSALYLCASRASGGSTDTQYFGPGTRLTVL.

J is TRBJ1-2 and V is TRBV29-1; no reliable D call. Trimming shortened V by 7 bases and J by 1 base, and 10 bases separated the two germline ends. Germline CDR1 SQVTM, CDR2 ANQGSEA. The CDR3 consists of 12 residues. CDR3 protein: CSAEDFNYGYTF. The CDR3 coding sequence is TGCAGCGCTGAGGATTTTAACTATGGCTACACCTTC.

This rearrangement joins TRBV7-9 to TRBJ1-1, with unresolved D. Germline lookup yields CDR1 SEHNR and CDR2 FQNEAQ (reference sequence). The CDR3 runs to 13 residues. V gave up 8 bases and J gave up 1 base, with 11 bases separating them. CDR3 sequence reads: CASLSSPNTEAFF. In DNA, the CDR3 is TGTGCCAGCCTCTCCTCTCCGAACACTGAAGCTTTCTTT.

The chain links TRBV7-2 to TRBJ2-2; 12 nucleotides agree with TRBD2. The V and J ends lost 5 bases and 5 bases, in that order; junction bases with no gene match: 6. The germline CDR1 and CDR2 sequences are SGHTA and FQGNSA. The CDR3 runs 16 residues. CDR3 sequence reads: CASSPLAGGATGELFF. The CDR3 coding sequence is TGTGCCAGCAGCCCACTAGCGGGGGGTGCTACCGGGGAGCTGTTTTTT.

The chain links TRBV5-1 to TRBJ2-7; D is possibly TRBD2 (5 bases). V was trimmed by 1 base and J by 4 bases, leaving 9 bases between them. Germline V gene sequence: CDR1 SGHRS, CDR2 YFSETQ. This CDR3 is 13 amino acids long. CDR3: CASSLSGGYEQYF. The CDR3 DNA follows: TGCGCCAGCAGCTTGTCGGGCGGGTACGAGCAGTACTTC.

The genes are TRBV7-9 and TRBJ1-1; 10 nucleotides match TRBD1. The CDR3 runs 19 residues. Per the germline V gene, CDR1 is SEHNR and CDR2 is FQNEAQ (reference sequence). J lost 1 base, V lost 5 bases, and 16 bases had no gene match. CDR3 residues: CASSALGQGEWNRNTEAFF. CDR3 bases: TGTGCCAGCAGCGCCTTAGGACAGGGGGAATGGAACAGGAACACTGAAGCTTTCTTT.

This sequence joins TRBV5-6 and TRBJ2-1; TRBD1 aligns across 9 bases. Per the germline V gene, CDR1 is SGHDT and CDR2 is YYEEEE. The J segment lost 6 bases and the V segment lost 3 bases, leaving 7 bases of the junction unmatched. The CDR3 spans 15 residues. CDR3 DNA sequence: TGTGCCAGCAGCTCACAGGGGGCGACGAGCAATGAGCAGTTCTTC. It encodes CASSSQGATSNEQFF.